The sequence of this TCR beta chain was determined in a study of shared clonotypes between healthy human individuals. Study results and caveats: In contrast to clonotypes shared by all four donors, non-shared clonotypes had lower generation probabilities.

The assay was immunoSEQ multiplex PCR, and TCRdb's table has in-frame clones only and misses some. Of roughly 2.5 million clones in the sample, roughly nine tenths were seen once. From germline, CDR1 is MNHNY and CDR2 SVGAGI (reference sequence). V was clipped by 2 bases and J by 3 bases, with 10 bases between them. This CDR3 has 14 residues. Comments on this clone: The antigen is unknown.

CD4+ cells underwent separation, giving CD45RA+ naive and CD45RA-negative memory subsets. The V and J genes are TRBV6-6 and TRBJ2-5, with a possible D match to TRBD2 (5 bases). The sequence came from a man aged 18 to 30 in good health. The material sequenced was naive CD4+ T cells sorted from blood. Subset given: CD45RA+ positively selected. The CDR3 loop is CASSYGSLKETQYF. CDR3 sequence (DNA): TGTGCCAGCAGTTACGGGAGCTTAAAAGAGACCCAGTACTTC.